The source of this TCR beta chain is a study of shared clonotypes between healthy human individuals. Overall study context: Aged 18 to 49, the donors were a couple of women and a few men. CD8 memory received one plate per donor, CD8 naive two, CD4 memory three and CD4 naive three. Study-wide results and caveats: Against clonotypes common to all four donors, non-shared ones had lower generation probabilities.

Trimming at V came to 5 bases and at J to 3 bases, leaving 4 bases not matched to a gene. The CDR3 runs 13 residues. The germline V gene has CDR1 SGHAT and CDR2 FQNNGV. A remark on this clone: Its antigen is undetermined.

Assay used: immunoSEQ multiplex PCR; TCRdb lists only in-frame clones, some missing. The table has just over 2,000,000 clones, 90% to 95% seen once. The origin of this receptor is a man between 18 and 35 years old in good health. The chain employs TRBV11-2 and TRBJ2-7; 7 bases are a match to TRBD2. The sample taken for sequencing was naive CD4+ T cells sorted from blood. Subset described: CD45RA+ positively selected. CDR3 residues: CASSGSGNYEQYF. The CDR3 DNA follows: TGTGCCAGCAGCGGGAGCGGGAACTACGAGCAGTACTTC. The full variable domain, rest sourced from reference TRBV11-2 and TRBJ2-7, is EAGVAQSPRYKIIEKRQSVAFWCNPISGHATLYWYQQILGQGPKLLIQFQNNGVVDDSQLPKDRFSAERLKGVDSTLKIQPAKLEDSAVYLCASSGSGNYEQYFGPGTRLTVT.